This TCR beta chain was sequenced for a study of T cells in Graves' hyperthyroidism and ophthalmopathy. RNA transcripts were the template for amplifying TCR beta CDR3 regions. The HTBI primer set drove a first-round RT-PCR of the TCR CDR3. TCRdb itself ran the multiplex PCR reads through MiXCR, one entry per CDR3 protein. Altogether more than 500,000 distinct CDR3 sequences are present, around 16% being singletons, with the ten largest covering 3.8%. No ophthalmopathy progression within 18 months constituted stable Graves' hyperthyroidism. This clonotype was seen many times. The CDR3 is 15 residues long. CDR1 is DFQATT, CDR2 SNEGSKA, per germline (reference sequence). The V and J ends lost 0 bases and 2 bases, in that order; junction bases with no gene match: 7.

The chain links TRBV20-1 to TRBJ2-7; 7 nucleotides line up with TRBD2. The receptor was isolated from a woman aged 25 to 39 with Graves' hyperthyroidism. Input material: blood. CDR3 protein: CSARDPREATYEQYF. The CDR3 DNA is TGCAGTGCTAGAGATCCACGGGAGGCAACCTACGAGCAGTACTTC.